These 8 T cell receptor beta chains share one sample of origin, sequenced in a study of blood T cell repertoires in COVID-19. Clones were sequenced by immunoSEQ multiplex PCR, and TCRdb holds only the in-frame ones, with some missing. This sample has 150,000 to 200,000 clones, with 75% to 90% found just once. The sequenced material came from peripheral blood. These receptor sequences come from a woman in her thirties or forties with COVID-19, enrolled during active disease.

This chain connects TRBV29-1 to TRBJ1-2, with D maybe TRBD1 (6 bases). Germline V CDR1 and CDR2: SQVTM, ANQGSEA. The CDR3 consists of 13 residues. V lost 2 bases to trimming and J lost 7 bases, with 14 bases between them. CDR3 sequence (DNA): TGCAGCGTTGAACCGGGGGGCTCAGGTGGCTACACCTTC. Translated, it gives CSVEPGGSGGYTF.

This chain links TRBV2 with TRBJ2-7; no clear D. Germline assignment: CDR1 SNHLY and CDR2 FYNNEI. The CDR3 has 13 residues. V lost 6 bases and J lost 4, with 13 bases in between. DNA for the CDR3: TGTGCCAGCAGCGAAATTGGCAGGTACGAGCAGTACTTC. Protein product: CASSEIGRYEQYF.

The rearrangement joins TRBV6-5 to TRBJ1-4, with 11 bases aligning to TRBD1. Germline CDR1 MNHEY, CDR2 SVGAGI. The CDR3 loop spans 14 amino acids. The ends lost 6 bases at V and 8 bases at J; junction bases unmatched: 5. The CDR3 protein is CASSWTGGEEKLFF. CDR3 DNA sequence: TGTGCCAGCAGCTGGACAGGGGGCGAGGAAAAACTGTTTTTT.

The chain combines TRBV14 with TRBJ2-7; no definite D call. Germline V gene lookup returns CDR1 SGHDN and CDR2 FVKESK. Deletions cut 3 bases from V and 6 bases from J, with 9 bases between. This CDR3 comprises 12 residues. DNA of the CDR3: TGTGCCAGCAGCCAGGAGCTCGGCGAGCAGTACTTC. Its translation is CASSQELGEQYF.

V usage is TRBV6-6 and J usage is TRBJ1-1; unclear D gene. This CDR3 comprises 12 residues. V dropped 1 base and J dropped 6 bases, with 6 bases sitting between them. Germline V gene sequence: CDR1 MNHNY, CDR2 SVGAGI (reference sequence). CDR3 in DNA: TGTGCCAGCAGTTACTTCGCGTCTGAAGCTTTCTTT. Its protein is CASSYFASEAFF.

The chain uses TRBV29-1 and TRBJ1-2; 7 positions match TRBD1. CDR3 length: 14 residues. J was trimmed by 3 bases and V by 3 bases; bases with no gene match: 7. Germline loops: CDR1 SQVTM, CDR2 ANQGSEA. The CDR3 DNA follows: TGCAGCGTTGATGGACAAACAGGGGACTATGGCTACACCTTC. It is translated as CSVDGQTGDYGYTF.

The V call is TRBV5-1, the J call TRBJ2-7; no firm D call. The CDR3 has 12 amino acids. Germline V gene sequence: CDR1 SGHRS, CDR2 YFSETQ. Trimming took off 0 bases at V and 3 bases at J, with 4 bases between the two ends. The CDR3 sequence: CASSLDNYEQYF. The CDR3, as DNA: TGCGCCAGCAGCTTGGATAACTACGAGCAGTACTTC.

The chain combines TRBV28 with TRBJ1-1; D possibly corresponds to TRBD1 (6 bases). The CDR3 length is 14 residues. With 7 bases removed from V and 2 bases from J, the gap between germline ends came to 14 bases. Germline assignment: CDR1 MDHEN and CDR2 SYDVKM. The CDR3 spells CASIFLGANTEAFF. CDR3 coding DNA: TGTGCCAGCATCTTTCTGGGGGCCAACACTGAAGCTTTCTTT.